This passage covers 16 T cell receptor beta chains from one sample sequenced in a study of regulatory T cells in long-lasting Graves disease (dated by TCRdb to the early 2020s). According to the study, the label for this sample's time point signals: persistent/refractory GD, antithyroid drugs over 5 years with positive TRAb. For both TCR sequencing and RNA sequencing, RNA was extracted from PBMCs in TRIzol. The library was obtained by multiplex PCR. Sequencing relied on an Illumina HiSeq 4000. iRepertoire HTBI primers and Arm-PCR amplification of CDR3 regions were used to construct TCR beta libraries. Using fastp at Q25 and MiXCR, TCRdb reprocessed the public reads and kept productive beta chains. Every entry covers one CDR3 protein and lists the most common genes and DNA from its rows. Within this sample are 700,000 or so distinct CDR3 sequences, with about 30% of them counted one time only. About 42% of the sample belongs to the ten largest clones.

The specimen was peripheral blood mononuclear cells (PBMCs), collected when the disease was refractory, from a patient treated with antithyroid drugs. These receptors were obtained from a female donor with Graves disease.

This clonotype occurred a few times. The chain couples TRBV10-1 to TRBJ1-1, with D possibly matching TRBD1 (5 bases). Germline CDR1 is WNHNN and CDR2 is SYGVQD (reference sequence). Trimming left V 6 bases short and J 2 bases short, with 10 bases between. The CDR3 length is 13 residues. The CDR3 DNA reads TGCGCCAGCAGGAGGACATTAAACACTGAAGCTTTCTTT. Translated, it gives CASRRTLNTEAFF.

The chain uses TRBV15 and TRBJ2-5; maybe TRBD1 (7 bases). This CDR3 has 15 residues. V dropped 4 bases and J dropped 5 bases, with 17 bases sitting between them. CDR1 and CDR2 from the germline V gene are LNHNV and YYDKDF (reference sequence). The CDR3: CATSTPPGGPETQYF. The CDR3 DNA reads TGTGCCACCAGCACCCCCCCAGGGGGGCCGGAGACCCAGTACTTC.

This clonotype occurred many times. The chain carries TRBV6-2 or TRBV6-3 and TRBJ2-7; maybe TRBD1 (5 bases). Looked up from germline, CDR1 is MNHEY and CDR2 is SVGEGT. V dropped 1 base and J dropped 6 bases, with 13 bases sitting between them. This CDR3 comprises 14 residues. DNA of the CDR3: TGTGCCAGCAGTTACTTCGGCAGTAGGGGCGAGCAGTACTTC. Protein: CASSYFGSRGEQYF.

This clonotype was observed a few times. The rearrangement uses TRBV6-1 and TRBJ1-6, with D perhaps matching TRBD1 (5 bases). CDR1 and CDR2 (germline): MNHNS, SASEGT. V lost 9 bases, J lost 7 bases, and 16 bases lay in between. This CDR3 comprises 14 residues. CDR3 nucleotides: TGTGCCAGTAGAGACGGGGGAACGAATTCACCCCTCCACTTT. It encodes CASRDGGTNSPLHF.

The table lists this clonotype with many counts. The rearrangement joins TRBV7-2 to TRBJ1-1; D is undetermined. The CDR3 is 17 amino acids. Trimming left V 4 bases short and J 3 bases short, with 21 bases between. CDR1 SGHTA and CDR2 FQGNSA come from the germline V gene. The CDR3 region is CASSSSGFAPSDTEAFF. In DNA, the CDR3 is TGTGCCAGCAGCTCATCCGGGTTCGCGCCTTCAGACACTGAAGCTTTCTTT.

The chain recombines TRBV9 with TRBJ2-7, with 9 nucleotides matching TRBD1. CDR3 length: 14 amino acids. With 0 bases clipped from V and 6 bases from J, the junction kept 4 bases outside the gene matches. Germline assignment: CDR1 SGDLS and CDR2 YYNGEE. CDR3 sequence reads: CASSVAGTGTEQYF. In nucleotides, the CDR3 is TGTGCCAGCAGCGTAGCGGGGACAGGGACCGAGCAGTACTTC.

As for this clonotype: At one end, the junction sequence differs from germline, possibly due to a read error. This chain uses TRBV2 with TRBJ2-7; perhaps D is TRBD1 or TRBD2 (7 bases each). In germline, CDR1 is SNHLY, CDR2 FYNNEI. This CDR3 has 9 residues. This chain's CDR3 is CASRPGGDF. In DNA, the CDR3 is TGTGCCAGCAGGCCAGGGGGGGACTTC.

This chain uses TRBV9 with TRBJ1-2, with TRBD1 as a possible D gene (5 bases). Trimming took off 1 base at V and 0 bases at J, with 16 bases between the two ends. Germline CDR1 is SGDLS and CDR2 is YYNGEE. The CDR3 runs 17 residues. The CDR3: CASSVTGRALPNYGYTF. The CDR3 nucleotides read TGTGCCAGCAGCGTAACGGGGCGGGCGCTTCCTAACTATGGCTACACCTTC.

The table lists this clonotype with a few counts. The chain links TRBV12-3 or TRBV12-4 to TRBJ2-7; 9 bases are shared with TRBD2. This CDR3 comprises 14 residues. Unmatched junction bases numbered 5, after V lost 6 bases and J lost 2 bases. The CDR3 here is CASSRLAAPYEQYF. CDR3 DNA: TGTGCCAGCAGCCGACTAGCGGCTCCCTACGAGCAGTACTTC.

This clonotype was counted at least ten times. V and J are TRBV27 and TRBJ2-4, with D hard to call. Germline V gene sequence: CDR1 MNHEY, CDR2 SMNVEV (reference sequence). V was shortened by 6 bases and J by 1 base, with 10 bases between the two germline ends. This CDR3 has 14 amino acids. The CDR3 bases are TGTGCCAGCAGCGTCGTGGGGGCCAAAAACATTCAGTACTTC. Protein: CASSVVGAKNIQYF.

In this sample, this clonotype turned up a few times. This rearrangement joins TRBV15 to TRBJ1-1, with TRBD1 as a possible D gene (5 bases). V was cut by 6 bases and J by 4 bases, with 15 bases left in between. Germline CDR1 is LNHNV and CDR2 is YYDKDF (reference sequence). The CDR3 has 14 amino acids. CDR3 coding DNA: TGTGCCACCAGTTGGCAGGGATTTTTCACTGAAGCTTTCTTT. Its protein is CATSWQGFFTEAFF. The variable domain in full, completed from reference TRBV15 and TRBJ1-1, reads DAMVIQNPRYQVTQFGKPVTLSCSQTLNHNVMYWYQQKSSQAPKLLFHYYDKDFNNEADTPDNFQSRRPNTSFCFLDIRSPGLGDTAMYLCATSWQGFFTEAFFGQGTRLTVV.

On this clonotype: This clone may be a read error of a much larger clone one base away. Since no conserved phenylalanine or tryptophan closes the CDR3, a read error is the likely cause. V and J are TRBV20-1 and TRBJ2-7, with 12 bases aligning to TRBD2. The V gene's germline CDR1 is DFQATT and CDR2 SNEGSKA (reference sequence). V trimming: 3 bases; J trimming: 3 bases; junction bases outside the gene matches: 6. This CDR3 is 15 amino acids long. In nucleotides, the CDR3 is TGCAGTGCTAGTCCTAGCGGGAGGGCTTTCTACGAGCAGTACCTC. It translates to CSASPSGRAFYEQYL.

This clonotype was observed many times. The V and J genes are TRBV7-9 and TRBJ1-2; 7 bases line up with TRBD1. The germline gives CDR1 SEHNR, CDR2 FQNEAQ (reference sequence). Trimming at V came to 5 bases and at J to 8 bases, leaving 11 bases not matched to a gene. The CDR3 covers 14 residues. The CDR3 bases are TGTGCCAGCAGCCAGGTCGGGACAGCAGAGGGCTACACCTTC. Its translation: CASSQVGTAEGYTF.

Only a few counts were recorded for this clonotype. This rearrangement joins TRBV5-1 to TRBJ1-1; D is unclear. This CDR3 spans 16 amino acids. V gave up 3 bases and J gave up 1 base, with 16 bases separating them. CDR1 is SGHRS and CDR2 is YFSETQ in the germline V gene. CDR3 region: CASSSRSSGGNTEAFF. DNA of the CDR3: TGCGCCAGCAGCTCCCGGTCTTCAGGCGGGAACACTGAAGCTTTCTTT.

The CDR3 spells CASSPPLITRNNEQFF. The CDR3 nucleotides read TGTGCCAGCTCACCACCTCTCATCACTAGAAACAATGAGCAGTTCTTC. This chain connects TRBV18 to TRBJ2-1; the D gene is possibly TRBD2 (5 bases). Per germline, CDR1 KGHSH and CDR2 LQKENI. The CDR3 is 16 amino acids. V shed 0 bases and J shed 5 bases, with 14 bases lying between them.

There are a few counts of this clonotype. The rearrangement uses TRBV7-2 and TRBJ2-7; D might be TRBD2 (6 bases). V shed 1 base and J shed 3 bases, with 10 bases lying between them. There are 14 residues in the CDR3. Per germline, CDR1 SGHTA and CDR2 FQGNSA. CDR3 sequence (DNA): TGTGCCAGCAGCTTAGGTGATAGCGGCTACGAGCAGTACTTC. Protein: CASSLGDSGYEQYF. The variable domain in full, with the rest retrieved from reference TRBV7-2 and TRBJ2-7, is GAGVSQSPSNKVTEKGKDVELRCDPISGHTALYWYRQSLGQGLEFLIYFQGNSAPDKSGLPSDRFSAERTGGSVSTLTIQRTQQEDSAVYLCASSLGDSGYEQYFGPGTRLTVT.